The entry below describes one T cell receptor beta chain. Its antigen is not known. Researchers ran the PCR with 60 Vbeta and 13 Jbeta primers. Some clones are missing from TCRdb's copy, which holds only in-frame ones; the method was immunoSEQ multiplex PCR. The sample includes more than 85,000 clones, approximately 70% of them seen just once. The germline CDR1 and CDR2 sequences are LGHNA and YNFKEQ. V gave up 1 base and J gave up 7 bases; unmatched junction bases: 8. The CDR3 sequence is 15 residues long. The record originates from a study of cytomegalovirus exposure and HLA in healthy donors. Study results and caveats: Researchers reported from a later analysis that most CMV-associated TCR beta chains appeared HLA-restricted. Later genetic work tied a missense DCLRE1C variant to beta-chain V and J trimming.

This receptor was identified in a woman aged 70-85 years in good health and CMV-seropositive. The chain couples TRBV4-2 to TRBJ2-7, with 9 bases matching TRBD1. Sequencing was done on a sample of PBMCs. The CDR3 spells CASSQVTGGVGEQYF. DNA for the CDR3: TGTGCCAGCAGCCAAGTGACAGGGGGGGTGGGGGAGCAGTACTTC.